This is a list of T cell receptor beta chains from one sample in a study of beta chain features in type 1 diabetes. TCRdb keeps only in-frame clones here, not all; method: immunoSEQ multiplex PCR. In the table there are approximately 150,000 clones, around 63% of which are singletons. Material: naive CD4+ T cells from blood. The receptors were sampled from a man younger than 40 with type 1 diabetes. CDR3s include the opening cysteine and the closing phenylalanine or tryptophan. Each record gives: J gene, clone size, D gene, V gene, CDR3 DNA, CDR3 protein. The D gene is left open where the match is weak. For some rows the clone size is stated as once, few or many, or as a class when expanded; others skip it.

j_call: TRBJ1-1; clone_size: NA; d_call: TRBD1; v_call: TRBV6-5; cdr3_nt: TGTGCCAGCAGCGCGGACAGGGGGAACACTGAAGCTTTCTTT; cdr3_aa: CASSADRGNTEAFF
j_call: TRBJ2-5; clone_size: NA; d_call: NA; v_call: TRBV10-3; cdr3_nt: TGTGCCATCACCTCGGGACCCCAGAAGACCCAGTACTTC; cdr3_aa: CAITSGPQKTQYF
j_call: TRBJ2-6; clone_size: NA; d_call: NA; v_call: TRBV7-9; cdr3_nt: TGTGCCAGCAGCATTTCCGGGACGGGGACCTCTGGGGCCAACGTCCTGACTTTC; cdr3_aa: CASSISGTGTSGANVLTF
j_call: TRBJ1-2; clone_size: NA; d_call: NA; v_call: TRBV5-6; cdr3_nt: TGTGCCAGCAGCTTTGGACAAGCCCTCACCTACACCTTC; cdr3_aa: CASSFGQALTYTF
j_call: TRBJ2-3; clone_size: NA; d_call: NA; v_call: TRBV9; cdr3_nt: TGTGCCAGCAGCCCCACCTTGAGGGAGACCGATACGCAGTATTTT; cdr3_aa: CASSPTLRETDTQYF
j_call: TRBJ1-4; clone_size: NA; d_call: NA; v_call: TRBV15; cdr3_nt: TGTGCCACCAGCAGGGGCAATGAAAAACTGTTTTTT; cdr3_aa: CATSRGNEKLFF
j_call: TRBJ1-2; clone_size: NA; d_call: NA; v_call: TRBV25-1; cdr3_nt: TGTGCCAGCAGTGAATATAGGTCAGGCAGGTTGGGGTCTGGCTACACCTTC; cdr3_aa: CASSEYRSGRLGSGYTF
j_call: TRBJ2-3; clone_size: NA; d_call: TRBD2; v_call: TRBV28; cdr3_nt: TGTGCCAGCGGACTAGAGACTACGCAGTATTTT; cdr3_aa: CASGLETTQYF
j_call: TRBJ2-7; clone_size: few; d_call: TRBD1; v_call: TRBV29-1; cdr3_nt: TGCAGCGTTGTGGGACAGGGATCCTACGAGCAGTACTTC; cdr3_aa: CSVVGQGSYEQYF
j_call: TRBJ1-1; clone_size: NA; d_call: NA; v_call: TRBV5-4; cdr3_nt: TGTGCCAGCAGCTTGGAGACAGTGAACACTGAAGCTTTCTTT; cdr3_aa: CASSLETVNTEAFF
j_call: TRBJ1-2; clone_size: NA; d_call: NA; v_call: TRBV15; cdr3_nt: TGTGCCACCAGCAGTGGTTCTGGCTACACCTTC; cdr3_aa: CATSSGSGYTF
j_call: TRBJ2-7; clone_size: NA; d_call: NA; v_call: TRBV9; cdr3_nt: TGTGCCAGCAGCGTAGCGGCCAGCTCCCTCTACGAGCAGTACTTC; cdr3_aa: CASSVAASSLYEQYF
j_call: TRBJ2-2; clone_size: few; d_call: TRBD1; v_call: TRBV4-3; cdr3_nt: TGCGCCAGCAGCCTCCGGGACAGCCCCACCGGGGAGCTGTTTTTT; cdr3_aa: CASSLRDSPTGELFF
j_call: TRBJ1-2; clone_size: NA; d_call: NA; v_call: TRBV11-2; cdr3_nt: TGTGCCAGCAGCCAGACCGGCAGCGGAGATACACTCTATGGCTACACCTTC; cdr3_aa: CASSQTGSGDTLYGYTF
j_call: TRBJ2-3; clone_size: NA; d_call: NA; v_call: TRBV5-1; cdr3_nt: TGCGCCAGCAGCTTGGGCGGGGCCGCAGATACGCAGTATTTT; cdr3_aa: CASSLGGAADTQYF
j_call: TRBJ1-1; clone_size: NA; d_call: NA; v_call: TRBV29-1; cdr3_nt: TGCAGCGTTGATGGGTCGGGCACTGAAGCTTTCTTT; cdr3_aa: CSVDGSGTEAFF
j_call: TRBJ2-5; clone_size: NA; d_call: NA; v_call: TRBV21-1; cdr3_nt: TGTGCCAGCAGCAAAGTCAGGGGCAGCCAAGAGACCCAGTACTTC; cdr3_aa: CASSKVRGSQETQYF
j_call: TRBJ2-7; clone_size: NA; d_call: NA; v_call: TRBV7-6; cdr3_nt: TGTGCCAGCAGCTTAGTACAGGGCCACGAGCAGTACTTC; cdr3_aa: CASSLVQGHEQYF
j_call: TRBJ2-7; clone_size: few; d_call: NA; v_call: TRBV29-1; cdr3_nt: TGCAGCGTCGCGGCAGGGGACTACGAGCAGTACTTC; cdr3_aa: CSVAAGDYEQYF
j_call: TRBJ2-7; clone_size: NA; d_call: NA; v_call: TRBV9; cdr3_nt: TGTGCCAGCAGCCAGCTTGAGAGGGGTAGCGAGCAGTACTTC; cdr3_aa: CASSQLERGSEQYF
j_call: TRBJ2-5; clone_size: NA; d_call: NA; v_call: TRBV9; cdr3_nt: TGTGCCAGCAGCGGCACTAGGGGAGAGACCCAGTACTTC; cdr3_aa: CASSGTRGETQYF
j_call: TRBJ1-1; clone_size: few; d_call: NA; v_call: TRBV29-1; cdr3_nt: TGCAGCGTTGATGACGGCCCGGGCACTGAAGCTTTCTTT; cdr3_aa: CSVDDGPGTEAFF
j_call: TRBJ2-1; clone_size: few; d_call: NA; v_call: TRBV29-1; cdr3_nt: TGCAGCGTTGGATGGTGGGATTATGAGCAGTTCTTC; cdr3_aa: CSVGWWDYEQFF
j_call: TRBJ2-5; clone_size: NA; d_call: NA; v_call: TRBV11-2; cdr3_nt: TGTGCCAGCAGGGGAACAAAAAGGGGCCAAGAGACCCAGTACTTC; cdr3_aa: CASRGTKRGQETQYF
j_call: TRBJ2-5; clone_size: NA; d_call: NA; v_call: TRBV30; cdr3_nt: TGTGCCTGGGGGTTCTGGGAGACCCAGTACTTC; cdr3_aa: CAWGFWETQYF
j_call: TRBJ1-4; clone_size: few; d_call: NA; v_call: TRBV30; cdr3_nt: TGTGCCTGGAGTGTAGGGGACAAAGTATTCAATGAAAAACTGTTTTTT; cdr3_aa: CAWSVGDKVFNEKLFF
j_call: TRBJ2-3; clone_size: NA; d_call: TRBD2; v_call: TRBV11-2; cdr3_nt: TGTGCCAGCAACCGGAGGGGGCGTAGGACTAGCGGATCCACAGATACGCAGTATTTT; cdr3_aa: CASNRRGRRTSGSTDTQYF
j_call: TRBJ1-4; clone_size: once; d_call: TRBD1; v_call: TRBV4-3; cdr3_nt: TGCGCCAGCAGCCCGGGACAGGCTAATGAAAAACTGTTTTTT; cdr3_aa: CASSPGQANEKLFF
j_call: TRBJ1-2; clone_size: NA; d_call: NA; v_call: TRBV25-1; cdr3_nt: TGTGCCAGCAGTCGACCGGGGGAACATGGCTACACCTTC; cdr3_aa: CASSRPGEHGYTF
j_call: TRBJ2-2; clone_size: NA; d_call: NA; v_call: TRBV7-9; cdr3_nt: TGTGCCAGCAGCTTAGCCGATACCGGGGAGCTGTTTTTT; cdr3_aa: CASSLADTGELFF
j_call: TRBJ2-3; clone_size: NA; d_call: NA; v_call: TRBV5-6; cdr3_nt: TGTGCCAGCAGCTTGTTCTCGACGGTTAGCACAGATACGCAGTATTTT; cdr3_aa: CASSLFSTVSTDTQYF
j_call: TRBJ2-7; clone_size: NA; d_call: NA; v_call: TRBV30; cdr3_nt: TGTGCCTGGAGCGCACCCGGACTTAGACAGTACTTC; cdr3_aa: CAWSAPGLRQYF
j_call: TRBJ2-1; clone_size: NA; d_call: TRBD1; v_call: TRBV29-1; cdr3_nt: TGCAGCGTTGAGGATCACAGGGGTTCCTACAATGAGCAGTTCTTC; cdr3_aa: CSVEDHRGSYNEQFF
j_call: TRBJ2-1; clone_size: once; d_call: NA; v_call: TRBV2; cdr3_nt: TGTGCCAGCAGTATACATTTCCGCGAGCAGTTCTTC; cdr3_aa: CASSIHFREQFF
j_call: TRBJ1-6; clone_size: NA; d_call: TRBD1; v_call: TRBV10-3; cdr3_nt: TGTGCCATCAGTGGTGGGGGACAGTTAGGTTCGCCCCTCCACTTT; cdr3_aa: CAISGGGQLGSPLHF
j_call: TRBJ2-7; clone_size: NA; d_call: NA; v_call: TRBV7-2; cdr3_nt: TGTGCCAGCAGCTTAGCCGGGGCAGTTCACTACGAGCAGTACTTC; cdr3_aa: CASSLAGAVHYEQYF
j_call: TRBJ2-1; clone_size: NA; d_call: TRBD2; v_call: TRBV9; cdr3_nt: TGTGCCAGCACCCCCCAAGCGGGGGGGAATGAGCAGTTCTTC; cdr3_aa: CASTPQAGGNEQFF
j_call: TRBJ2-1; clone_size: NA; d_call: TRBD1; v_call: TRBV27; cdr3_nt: TGTGCCAGCAGTCCGACCGGGACAGGGGTCTCGAATGAGCAGTTCTTC; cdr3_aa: CASSPTGTGVSNEQFF
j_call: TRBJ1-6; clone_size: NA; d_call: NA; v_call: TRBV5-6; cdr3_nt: TGTGCCAGCAGCTGGACTGTAGGGACAAACTATTCACCCCTCCACTTT; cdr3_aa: CASSWTVGTNYSPLHF
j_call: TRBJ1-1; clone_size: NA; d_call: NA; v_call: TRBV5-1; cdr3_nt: TGCGCCAGCAGCTTGGGACAGGTCCTGAACACTGAAGCTTTCTTT; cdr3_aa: CASSLGQVLNTEAFF
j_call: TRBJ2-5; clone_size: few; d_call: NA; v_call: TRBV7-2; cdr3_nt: TGTGCCAGCAGCCCTTTAGGGAGCCTGGAGACCCAGTACTTC; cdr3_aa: CASSPLGSLETQYF
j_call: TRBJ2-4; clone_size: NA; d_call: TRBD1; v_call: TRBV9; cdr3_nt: TGTGCCAGCAGCCCACCGGGGACAGGTAGCAACATTCAGTACTTC; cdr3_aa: CASSPPGTGSNIQYF
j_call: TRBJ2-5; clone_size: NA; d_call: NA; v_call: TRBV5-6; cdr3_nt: TGTGCCAGCAGCTTGGAACAAGAGACCCAGTACTTC; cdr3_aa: CASSLEQETQYF
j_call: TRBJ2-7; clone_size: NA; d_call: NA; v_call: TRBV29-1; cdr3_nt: TGCAGCGTTGGCACGGGGGCGGGTGCTTACGAGCAGTACTTC; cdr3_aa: CSVGTGAGAYEQYF
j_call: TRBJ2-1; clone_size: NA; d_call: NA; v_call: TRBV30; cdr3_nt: TGTGCCTGGACCTTGGGACCTATCTTCGGAAATGAGCAGTTCTTC; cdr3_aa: CAWTLGPIFGNEQFF
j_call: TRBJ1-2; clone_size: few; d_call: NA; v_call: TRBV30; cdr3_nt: TGTGCCTGGAGTGGTAATAGGGTGGGAAACACCTTC; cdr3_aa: CAWSGNRVGNTF
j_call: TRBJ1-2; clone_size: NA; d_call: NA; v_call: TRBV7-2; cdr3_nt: TGTGCCAGCAGCTTAGCAGGGACGAGAGGCTACACCTTC; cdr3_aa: CASSLAGTRGYTF
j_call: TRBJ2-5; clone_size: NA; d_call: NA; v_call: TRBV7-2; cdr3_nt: TGTGCCAGCAGCTTCAGCGAGACCCAGTACTTC; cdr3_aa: CASSFSETQYF
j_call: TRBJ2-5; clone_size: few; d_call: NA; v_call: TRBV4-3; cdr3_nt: TGCGCCAGCAGCCAAGAGAGGGGAGGGACCCAGTACTTC; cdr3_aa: CASSQERGGTQYF
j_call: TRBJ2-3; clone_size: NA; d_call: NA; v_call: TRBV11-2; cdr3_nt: TGTGCCAGCAGCCAACTCGACAGAGGCACAGATACGCAGTATTTT; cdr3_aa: CASSQLDRGTDTQYF